This TCR beta chain was identified during a study of shared clonotypes between healthy human individuals. About the research overall: The study used three CD4 naive, three CD4 memory, two CD8 naive and one CD8 memory plate per donor. Overall study results and limits: Clonotypes shared by all four sorted-subset donors had higher generation probabilities than non-shared clonotypes. Naive subsets usually exceeded memory subsets in estimated richness. With several donors compared, about 5% of naive CD4 clonotypes were shared.

A word on this clone: Its antigen is not known.

This CDR3 has 15 residues. V shed 4 bases and J 1 base; nucleotides not matched to a gene: 5. CDR1 and CDR2 from the germline V gene are LGHNA and YSLEER. Profiling relied on immunoSEQ multiplex PCR, and the TCRdb table lists in-frame clones only, not all of them. The table lists approximately 1.5 million clones, 98% of them singletons. Source material: naive CD4+ T cells sorted from blood. Subset indicated: CD45RA+ positively selected. V is TRBV4-3 and J is TRBJ1-2; TRBD1 matches 8 bases. The receptor was isolated from a young man in good health. The CDR3 nucleotides read TGCGCCAGCAGCCCGAACAGGGGGATTAACTATGGCTACACCTTC. This gives the protein CASSPNRGINYGYTF.